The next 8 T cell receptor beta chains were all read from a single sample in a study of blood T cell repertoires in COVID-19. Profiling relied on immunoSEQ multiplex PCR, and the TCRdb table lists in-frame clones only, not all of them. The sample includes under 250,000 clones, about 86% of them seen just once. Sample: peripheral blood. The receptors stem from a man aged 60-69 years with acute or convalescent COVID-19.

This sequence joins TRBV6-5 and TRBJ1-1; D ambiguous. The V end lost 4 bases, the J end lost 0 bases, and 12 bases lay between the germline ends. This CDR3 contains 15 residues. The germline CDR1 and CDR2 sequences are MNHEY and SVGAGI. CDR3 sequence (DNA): TGTGCCAGCAGTTCCCTCATGGGAGTGAACACTGAAGCTTTCTTT. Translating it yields CASSSLMGVNTEAFF.

The CDR3 is CKPHSTDTQYF. Here the CDR3 DNA reads TGCAAGCCCCACTCCACAGATACGCAGTATTTT. V and J are TRBV20-1 and TRBJ2-3; D is undetermined. CDR3 size: 11 residues. Germline CDR1 DFQATT, CDR2 SNEGSKA (reference sequence).

Written as DNA, the CDR3 is TGCGCCAGCAGCTCGGACAGGGTGGGCAACTATGGCTACACCTTC. This gives the protein CASSSDRVGNYGYTF. This chain connects TRBV5-1 to TRBJ1-2; 8 bases line up with TRBD1. The V segment lost 3 bases and the J segment 2 bases; nucleotides outside the gene matches: 6. The CDR3 has 15 residues. The germline gives CDR1 SGHRS, CDR2 YFSETQ. The full variable domain, its missing parts supplied by reference TRBV5-1 and TRBJ1-2, is KAGVTQTPRYLIKTRGQQVTLSCSPISGHRSVSWYQQTPGQGLQFLFEYFSETQRNKGNFPGRFSGRQFSNSRSEMNVSTLELGDSALYLCASSSDRVGNYGYTFGSGTRLTVV.

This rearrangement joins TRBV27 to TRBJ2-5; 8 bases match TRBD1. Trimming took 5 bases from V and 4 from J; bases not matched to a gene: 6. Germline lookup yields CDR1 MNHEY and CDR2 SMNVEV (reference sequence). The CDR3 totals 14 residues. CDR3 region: CASSPGQAGETQYF. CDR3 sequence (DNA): TGTGCCAGCAGTCCGGGACAGGCGGGAGAGACCCAGTACTTC.

The CDR3 loop is CASSEYNRASGELFF. The CDR3 DNA is TGTGCCAGCAGTGAATATAACAGGGCGTCCGGGGAGCTGTTTTTT. J is TRBJ2-2 and V is TRBV25-1; perhaps TRBD1 as D (6 bases). The CDR3 totals 15 residues. Trimming removed 0 bases from V and 6 bases from J, with 11 bases in between. CDR1 and CDR2 from the germline V gene are MGHDK and SYGVNS.

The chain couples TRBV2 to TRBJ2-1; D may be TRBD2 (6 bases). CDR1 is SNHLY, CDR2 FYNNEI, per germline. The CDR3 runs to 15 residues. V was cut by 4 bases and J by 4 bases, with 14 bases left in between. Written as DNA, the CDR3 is TGTGCCAGCAGTGTGAGTCTAGCGCTGTACAATGAGCAGTTCTTC. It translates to CASSVSLALYNEQFF.

The chain's CDR3 is CASSINGGNEQFF. The CDR3, as DNA: TGTGCCAGTAGTATCAACGGGGGCAATGAGCAGTTCTTC. The J gene is TRBJ2-1, the V gene TRBV19, with a possible D match to TRBD2 (6 bases). This CDR3 comprises 13 residues. Germline-derived CDR1 and CDR2 are LNHDA and SQIVND (reference sequence). V was shortened by 3 bases and J by 6 bases, with 9 bases between the two germline ends.

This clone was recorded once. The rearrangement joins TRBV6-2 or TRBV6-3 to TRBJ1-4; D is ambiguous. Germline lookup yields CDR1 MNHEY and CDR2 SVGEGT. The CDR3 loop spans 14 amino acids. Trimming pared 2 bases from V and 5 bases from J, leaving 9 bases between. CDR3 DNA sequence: TGTGCCAGCAGTTACGCGGGCCCAAATGAAAAACTGTTTTTT. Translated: CASSYAGPNEKLFF.